This T cell receptor (beta chain) was documented in a study of vaccination and CD4 T cells after COVID-19. Trimming cost V 6 bases and J 0 bases, with 18 bases left between them. Germline lookup yields CDR1 DFQATT and CDR2 SNEGSKA (reference sequence). This CDR3 contains 16 residues. Notes on this clonotype: Its specificity is not known.

The Oncomine TCR Beta short-read assay was what sequenced the DNA obtained from cultured CD4+ T cells. MiXCR, run by TCRdb on the PCR reads, gives a single entry per CDR3 protein. The repertoire has 20,000 to 25,000 distinct CDR3 sequences, roughly 54% of them found once; the top ten carry around 6%. The treatment here: approximately 11-day PBMC culture with coronavirus spike peptide pools or control peptides (ViraFEST assay). The chain couples TRBV20-1 to TRBJ1-3, with unresolved D. This clonotype was sampled from a human donor who had recovered from COVID-19. The source material was CD4+ T cells from blood, cultured in vitro. CDR3 residues: CSALRGALSSGNTIYF. CDR3 sequence (DNA): TGCAGTGCCCTACGGGGAGCCTTGTCCTCTGGAAACACCATATATTTT.